This record concerns one T cell receptor (beta chain) sequence. Its specificity is not known. Naivety among CD8 cells was defined by CD45RO negativity and positive CCR7 selection, thereby excluding terminally differentiated effector memory CD45RA+ cells. TCRdb's table, derived via immunoSEQ multiplex PCR, lists solely in-frame clones and lacks some. The table lists hundreds of thousands of clones, more than 95% of them singletons. These data belong to a study of shared clonotypes between healthy human individuals. Study-wide results and limits: Relative to their counterparts shared across all four donors, non-shared clonotypes exhibited diminished generation probabilities.

Germline assignment: CDR1 SEHNR and CDR2 FQNEAQ (reference sequence). CDR3 length: 13 amino acids. V dropped 6 bases and J dropped 5 bases, with 11 bases sitting between them. V and J are TRBV7-9 and TRBJ2-1; D could derive from TRBD1 or TRBD2 (5 bases each). The sample taken for sequencing was naive CD8+ T cells sorted from blood. This receptor was obtained from a young man in good health. In DNA form, the CDR3 reads TGTGCCAGCAGGGGCTGGGGACACAATGAGCAGTTCTTC. Its protein product is CASRGWGHNEQFF. Using reference TRBV7-9 and TRBJ2-1 for the parts outside the CDR3, the full variable domain is DTGVSQNPRHKITKRGQNVTFRCDPISEHNRLYWYRQTLGQGPEFLTYFQNEAQLEKSRLLSDRFSAERPKGSFSTLEIQRTEQGDSAMYLCASRGWGHNEQFFGPGTRLTVL.